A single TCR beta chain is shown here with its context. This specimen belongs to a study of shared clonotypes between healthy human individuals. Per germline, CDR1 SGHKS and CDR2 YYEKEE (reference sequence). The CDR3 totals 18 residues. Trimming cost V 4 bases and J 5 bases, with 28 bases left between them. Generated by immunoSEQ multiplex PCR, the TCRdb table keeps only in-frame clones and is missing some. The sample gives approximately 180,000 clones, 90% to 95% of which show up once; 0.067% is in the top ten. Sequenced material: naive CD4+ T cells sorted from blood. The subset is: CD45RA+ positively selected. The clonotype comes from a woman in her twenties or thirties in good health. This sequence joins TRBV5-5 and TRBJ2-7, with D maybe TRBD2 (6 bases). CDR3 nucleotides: TGTGCCAGCAGCCCGGGGTATTTGCTGTCGGGGGTAATCCACGAGCAGTACTTC. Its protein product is CASSPGYLLSGVIHEQYF. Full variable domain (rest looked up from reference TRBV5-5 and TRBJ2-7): DAGVTQSPTHLIKTRGQQVTLRCSPISGHKSVSWYQQVLGQGPQFIFQYYEKEERGRGNFPDRFSARQFPNYSSELNVNALLLGDSALYLCASSPGYLLSGVIHEQYFGPGTRLTVT.